In its sample, the clone carrying this T cell receptor beta chain was seen once. Given the absence of the conserved phenylalanine or tryptophan at the CDR3 end, a read error is likely. The limits of the CDR3 on the DNA are not certain, so only TCRdb's listed CDR3 is given. This entry is derived from a study of cytomegalovirus exposure and HLA in healthy donors. Overall study: The 100 to 150 validation repertoires and the approximately 700 first-cohort repertoires shared a platform, a later analysis reported.

The method was immunoSEQ multiplex PCR; TCRdb's version includes in-frame clones alone and lacks a portion of them. The data contain 150,000 to 200,000 clones, about four fifths of them singletons. Per germline, CDR1 ENHRY and CDR2 SYGVKD. The CDR3 is 17 residues long, ends included. The chain couples TRBV10-3 to TRBJ2-7; TRBD2 is taken as the D call from the table, unchecked against the DNA. The sequenced sample was PBMCs. The source is a young man in good health and CMV-seropositive. CDR3 residues: CAISAPPPNSIREKEGG.